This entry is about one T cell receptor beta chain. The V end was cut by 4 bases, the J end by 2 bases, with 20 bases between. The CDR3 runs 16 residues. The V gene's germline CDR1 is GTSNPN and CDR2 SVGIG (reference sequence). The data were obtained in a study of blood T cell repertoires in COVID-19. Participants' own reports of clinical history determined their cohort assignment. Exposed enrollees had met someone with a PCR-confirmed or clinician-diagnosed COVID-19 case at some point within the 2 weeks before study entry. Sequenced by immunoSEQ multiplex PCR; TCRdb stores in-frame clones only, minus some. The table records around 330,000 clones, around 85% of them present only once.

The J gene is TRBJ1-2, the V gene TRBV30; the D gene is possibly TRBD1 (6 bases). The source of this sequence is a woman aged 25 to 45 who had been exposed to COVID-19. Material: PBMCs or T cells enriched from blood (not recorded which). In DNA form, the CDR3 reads TGTGCCTGGACCCCCGATTTCGCAGGGGCAAACTATGGCTACACCTTC. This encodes CAWTPDFAGANYGYTF.